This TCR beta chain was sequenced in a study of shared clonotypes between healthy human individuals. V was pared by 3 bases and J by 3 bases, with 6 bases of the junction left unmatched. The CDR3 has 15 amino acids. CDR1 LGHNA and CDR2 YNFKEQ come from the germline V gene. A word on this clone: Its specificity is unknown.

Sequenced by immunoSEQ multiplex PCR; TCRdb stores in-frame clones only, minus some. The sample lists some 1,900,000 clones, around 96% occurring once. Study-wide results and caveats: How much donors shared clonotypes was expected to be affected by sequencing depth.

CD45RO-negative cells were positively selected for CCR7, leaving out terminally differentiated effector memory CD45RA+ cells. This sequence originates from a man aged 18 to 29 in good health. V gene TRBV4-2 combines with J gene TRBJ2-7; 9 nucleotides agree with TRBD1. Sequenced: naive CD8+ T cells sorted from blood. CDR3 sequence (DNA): TGTGCCAGCAGCCAGGGACAGGGTCTAGGCTACGAGCAGTACTTC. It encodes CASSQGQGLGYEQYF.